A single sample gave rise to the 10 T cell receptor beta chains below, sequenced in a study of OX40 agonist ivuxolimab in advanced cancers. Repertoires were generated with immunoSEQ multiplex PCR, while TCRdb's copy carries only in-frame clones and drops some. The sample gives tens of thousands of clones, over 75% of which show up once; approximately 5% is in the top ten. The source was CD4+ or CD8+ T cells sorted from blood, collected in a trial of the OX40 agonist ivuxolimab. The receptors shown here come from an adult with an advanced solid tumor such as melanoma, head and neck, liver or kidney cancer.

The CDR3 nucleotides are TGTGCCAGCAGGTCCACCTACGAGCAGTACTTC. Translated, it gives CASRSTYEQYF. The chain uses TRBV7-8 and TRBJ2-7; unclear D gene. Deletions cut 6 bases from V and 2 bases from J, with 5 bases between. The CDR3 has 11 residues. CDR1 and CDR2 from the germline V gene are SGHVS and FQNEAQ.

The CDR3 DNA sequence: TGCGCCAGCAGCATGGAATTCAACACCGGGGAGCTGTTTTTT. Translating it yields CASSMEFNTGELFF. The chain carries TRBV5-1 and TRBJ2-2; D is undetermined. Germline V CDR1 and CDR2: SGHRS, YFSETQ. V was pared by 4 bases and J by 2 bases, with 9 bases between. The CDR3 runs to 14 residues.

The rearrangement uses TRBV7-9 and TRBJ2-1; 10 nucleotides agree with TRBD1. This CDR3 has 16 amino acids. The V segment lost 5 bases and the J segment 7 bases; nucleotides outside the gene matches: 11. Germline-derived CDR1 and CDR2 are SEHNR and FQNEAQ (reference sequence). This CDR3 reads CASSRATGGFWNEQFF. CDR3 DNA: TGTGCCAGCAGCCGCGCGACAGGGGGCTTTTGGAATGAGCAGTTCTTC.

This chain connects TRBV9 to TRBJ2-7; 8 bases agree with TRBD2. The CDR3 has 13 amino acids. Trimming took 4 bases from V and 5 from J; bases not matched to a gene: 5. From germline, CDR1 is SGDLS and CDR2 YYNGEE. The CDR3 loop reads CASSLGLGDEQYF. In DNA form, the CDR3 reads TGTGCCAGCAGCTTGGGACTAGGCGACGAGCAGTACTTC.

The gene calls are TRBV4-1 and TRBJ2-7, with D unresolved. The CDR3 length is 14 residues. The germline V gene encodes CDR1 MGHRA and CDR2 YSYEKL. The ends were cut back, 1 base at V and 0 bases at J, with 7 bases in the middle. CDR3 DNA sequence: TGCGCCAGCAGCCAAGCTTCTTTCTCCTACGAGCAGTACTTC. Translated: CASSQASFSYEQYF.

The chain employs TRBV7-2 and TRBJ2-5; 11 positions match TRBD2. CDR1 SGHTA and CDR2 FQGNSA come from the germline V gene. V gave up 6 bases and J gave up 1 base; unmatched junction bases: 4. CDR3 length: 15 residues. CDR3 DNA: TGTGCCAGCAGGTGGACTAGCGGGCCCCAAGAGACCCAGTACTTC. Protein product: CASRWTSGPQETQYF.

The chain joins TRBV5-6 to TRBJ2-3; the D gene is possibly TRBD1 (6 bases). The V and J ends lost 0 bases and 0 bases respectively, with 8 bases between them. Per the germline V gene, CDR1 is SGHDT and CDR2 is YYEEEE. This CDR3 is 15 amino acids long. In nucleotides, the CDR3 is TGTGCCAGCAGCTTGGCAGGGGCGAGCACAGATACGCAGTATTTT. This sequence encodes CASSLAGASTDTQYF.

V is TRBV11-3 and J is TRBJ2-1; D perhaps matches TRBD1 (6 bases). The CDR3 is 12 residues long. Germline lookup yields CDR1 SGHNT and CDR2 YENEEA. V was pared by 3 bases and J by 10 bases, with 10 bases between. CDR3 sequence: CASSLYDREQFF. The DNA for the CDR3 is TGTGCCAGCAGCTTGTACGACAGGGAGCAGTTCTTC.

A single count supports this clone. The chain carries TRBV6-5 and TRBJ1-3, with 9 bases matching TRBD1. With V trimmed by 8 bases and J by 2 bases, 7 bases remained unmatched. CDR3 length: 15 amino acids. Per germline, CDR1 MNHEY and CDR2 SVGAGI. CDR3 DNA: TGTGCCAGCCTGCTTAGACAGGGGGCTGGAAACACCATATATTTT. The encoded protein is CASLLRQGAGNTIYF.

V is TRBV27 and J is TRBJ2-1; D gene unclear. V was pared by 5 bases and J by 0 bases, with 11 bases between. Looked up from germline, CDR1 is MNHEY and CDR2 is SMNVEV (reference sequence). The CDR3 is made up of 15 amino acids. CDR3 bases: TGTGCCAGCAGTGAGGTCCCTAGCTCCTACAATGAGCAGTTCTTC. As protein: CASSEVPSSYNEQFF.